The rows below give T cell receptor beta chains drawn from one sample of a study of tumor-infiltrating lymphocytes in oesophageal squamous cell carcinoma. MiXCR, applied by TCRdb to the PCR reads, yields one record per CDR3 protein. The sample has about 21,000 distinct CDR3 sequences; over 40% are singletons. The sequencing input was normal esophageal tissue next to the tumor. These TCRs come from a male donor with esophageal squamous cell carcinoma. The CDR3 runs from the conserved cysteine through the conserved F or W. D genes are given only for firm matches. Rows give clone size only sometimes, using once, few, many, or a class for an expanded clone.

TRBJ2-7,-,TRBV9,-,TGTGCCAGCAGCGTAGCTCAAGGTGCCTACGAGCAGTACTTC,CASSVAQGAYEQYF
TRBJ2-5,-,TRBV6-6,-,TGTGCCAGCAGTTACGCAGGGGCTAGCTCCTATAATTCACCCCTCCACTTC,CASSYAGASSYNSPLHF
TRBJ2-1,TRBD2,TRBV12-3/TRBV12-4,few,TGTGCCAGCAGAGGCCGGCCTGGGACTAGCGGGATCTCCTACAATGAGCAGTTCTTC,CASRGRPGTSGISYNEQFF
TRBJ1-1,-,TRBV5-6,many,TGTGCCAGCAGCTCCCGTTTCTGGACGGCCGAAGCTTTCTTT,CASSSRFWTAEAFF
TRBJ2-2,TRBD2,TRBV2,few,TGTGCCAGCAGTGAACTAGCGGGAGGGATCGGGGAGCTGTTTTTT,CASSELAGGIGELFF
TRBJ2-2,TRBD2,TRBV12-3/TRBV12-4,-,TGTGCCAGCAGTTCCCCGCTAGCGGGAGGCCACACCGGGGAGCTGTTTTTT,CASSSPLAGGHTGELFF
TRBJ2-7,-,TRBV7-6,-,TGTGCCAGCAGCTTAGGACCGTTAATATACGAGCAGTACTTC,CASSLGPLIYEQYF
TRBJ1-1,-,TRBV12-3/TRBV12-4,many,TGTGCCAGCAGTTTCCGCCGGGGGACCACTGAAGCTTTCTTT,CASSFRRGTTEAFF
TRBJ2-3,-,TRBV28,many,TGTGCCAGCAGTTCGACGACTAAGGGGTCTTTT,CASSSTTKGSF
TRBJ2-3,-,TRBV7-9,medium-sized,TGTGCCAGCAGCTTAGACGGGGGGCTAAGCACAGATACGCAGTATTTT,CASSLDGGLSTDTQYF
TRBJ2-7,-,TRBV2,few,TGTGCCAGCAGTGAAACGTGGACGGGCCCCTACGAGCAGTACTTC,CASSETWTGPYEQYF
TRBJ1-2,TRBD1,TRBV10-3,many,TGTGCCATCAGTGAGTCGAGCCAGGGGGGGTATGGCTACACCTTC,CAISESSQGGYGYTF
TRBJ2-7,TRBD2,TRBV4-3,-,TGCGCCAGCAGCCAAGAACTAGCGGGAGTCGACGAGCAGTACTTC,CASSQELAGVDEQYF
TRBJ2-1,-,TRBV6-1,-,TGTGCCAGCAGTGAACCGGGACGGAGCTACAATGAGCAGTTCTTC,CASSEPGRSYNEQFF
TRBJ2-3,-,TRBV6-5,many,TGTGCCAGCAGTTACTGGGGGATACGCACAGATACGCAGTATTTT,CASSYWGIRTDTQYF
TRBJ2-6,TRBD2,TRBV7-2,-,TGTGCCAGCAGCATTAGGACTAGCGGGAGCTCCGGGGCCAACGTCCTGACTTTC,CASSIRTSGSSGANVLTF
TRBJ2-3,-,TRBV12-3/TRBV12-4,medium-sized,TGTGCCAGCAGTTCTACAGGGCGCCCGTTCACAGATACGCAGTATTTT,CASSSTGRPFTDTQYF
TRBJ2-5,TRBD1,TRBV5-4,many,TGCGCCAGCAGCTCGGCAGGGGGCGCGGAGACCCAGTACTTC,CASSSAGGAETQYF
TRBJ2-3,-,TRBV7-3,-,TGTGCCAGCAGCTCGACACAGGGTGATACGCAGTATTTT,CASSSTQGDTQYF
TRBJ1-1,TRBD1,TRBV20-1,-,TGCAGTGCTATTAAAGCCGGGACAGGGAGTTACGAGCAGTACTTT,CSAIKAGTGSYEQYF
TRBJ2-6,-,TRBV12-3/TRBV12-4,-,TGTGCCAGCAGTTTATCAGGTGCTCGGGGGGGGGCCAACGTCCTGACTTTC,CASSLSGARGGANVLTF
TRBJ2-1,-,TRBV7-2,-,TGTGCCAGCAGCTTAGGGGAGCTTGAGCAGTTCTTC,CASSLGELEQFF
TRBJ2-1,TRBD2,TRBV19,many,TGTGCCAGTAGTCCAAGGACTAGCGGGTGGAACAATGAGCAGTTCTTC,CASSPRTSGWNNEQFF
TRBJ2-7,-,TRBV11-2,many,TGTGCCAGCAGCTTAGATGATCCAGGACGGGGGGAGCAGTACTTC,CASSLDDPGRGEQYF
TRBJ2-3,TRBD2,TRBV9,-,TGTGCCAGCAGCGTGTCACTAGCGGTAAGCACAGATACGCAGTATTTT,CASSVSLAVSTDTQYF
TRBJ2-1,-,TRBV11-2,-,TGTGCCAGCAGCTCGAGGACCGTTTCCTACAATGAGCAGTTCTTC,CASSSRTVSYNEQFF
TRBJ1-2,-,TRBV7-9,-,TGTGCCAGCAGCCGGACCATGGGGGGGCAACATGGCTACACCTTC,CASSRTMGGQHGYTF
TRBJ2-5,TRBD2,TRBV7-2,-,TGTGCCAGCAGCCCCCAAGCGGGGGGGCGACAGGAGACCCAGTACTTC,CASSPQAGGRQETQYF
TRBJ2-2,-,TRBV7-2,-,TGTGCCAGCAGCTTAGTCGGCAGGGTAGGGGAGCTGTTTTTT,CASSLVGRVGELFF
TRBJ1-1,-,TRBV6-1,-,TGTGCCAGCAGCCCCGGTGGGTCTGAAGCTTTCTTT,CASSPGGSEAFF
TRBJ2-1,-,TRBV2,many,TGTGCCAGCAGTGAGGGCAGGAACAATGAGCAGTTCTTC,CASSEGRNNEQFF
TRBJ1-6,-,TRBV28,once,TGTGCCAGCAGGAGGGACACTCCCTCGGATTCACCCCTCCACTTT,CASRRDTPSDSPLHF
TRBJ2-7,-,TRBV19,-,TGTGCCAGTTCCTTAAGGCGCTCCTACGAGCAGTACTTC,CASSLRRSYEQYF
TRBJ2-5,-,TRBV7-3,few,TGTGCCAGCAGCTGGTGGGTGGGGGAGACCCAGTACTTC,CASSWWVGETQYF
TRBJ2-1,-,TRBV5-6,-,TGTGCCAGCACAGCTTCGGCTTCTGACGAGCAGTTCTTC,CASTASASDEQFF
TRBJ2-3,-,TRBV11-2,-,TGTGCCAGCAGCGGCAACTTTGCAGATACGCAGTATTTT,CASSGNFADTQYF
TRBJ2-1,-,TRBV6-1,medium-sized,TGTGCCAGCAGTACTGGGACCGGCGGTGAGCAGTTCTTC,CASSTGTGGEQFF
TRBJ1-2,-,TRBV12-3/TRBV12-4,-,TGTGCCAGCACCCAAACTAACTATGGCTACACCTTC,CASTQTNYGYTF
TRBJ2-7,-,TRBV12-3/TRBV12-4,-,TGTGCCAGCAGTTTAGGGGTTCTTAGCTACGAGCAGTACTTC,CASSLGVLSYEQYF
TRBJ2-5,TRBD1,TRBV7-2,medium-sized,TGTGCCAGCAGCCAAAACGGACAGGGGGCTAGAGAGACCCAGTACTTC,CASSQNGQGARETQYF
TRBJ2-5,-,TRBV12-3/TRBV12-4,few,TGTGCCAGCAGTTTAGGTGGGACCCAAGAGACCCAGTACTTC,CASSLGGTQETQYF
TRBJ1-2,TRBD1,TRBV28,many,TGTGCCAGCAGTCCCCTAGGACAGGGGAACTATGGCTACACCTTC,CASSPLGQGNYGYTF
TRBJ2-7,-,TRBV28,-,TGTGCCAGCAGTTTATCCCCCGGGACTGAGTACGAGCAGTACTTC,CASSLSPGTEYEQYF
TRBJ2-5,-,TRBV11-1,-,TGTGCCAGCAGCCCCCGAGCCCAAGAGACCCAGTACTTC,CASSPRAQETQYF
TRBJ2-3,TRBD2,TRBV7-6,few,TGTGCCAGCAGCTTAACCCCCCGCCTAGCGGGAGGGCTTGATACGCAGTATTTT,CASSLTPRLAGGLDTQYF
TRBJ2-5,TRBD1,TRBV6-1,-,TGTGCCAGCAGAGCATTGACAGGACAGGGCTTAGGGGAGACCCAGTACTTC,CASRALTGQGLGETQYF
TRBJ2-5,-,TRBV6-6,many,TGTGCCAGCAGTTACTCAGGCGGGACCAATTCACCCCTCCACTTC,CASSYSGGTNSPLHF
TRBJ2-7,TRBD2,TRBV28,-,TGTGCCAGCAGTCTCATAGCGGGAGTTTTATACGAGCAGTACTTC,CASSLIAGVLYEQYF
TRBJ2-2,-,TRBV7-3,medium-sized,TGTGCCAGCAGCTTTTCCCGGACAGACGGGGAGCTGTTTTTT,CASSFSRTDGELFF